One sample yielded the 12 T cell receptor beta chains listed below, sequenced in a study of neoadjuvant nivolumab and ipilimumab in lung cancer. The data were produced by immunoSEQ multiplex PCR, yet TCRdb's version contains in-frame clones alone and is incomplete. The table lists fewer than 40,000 clones, 92% of them singletons, with 2% to 2.5% in the top ten. The sample here was peripheral blood, taken after neoadjuvant nivolumab, alone or with ipilimumab, at or shortly before surgery. These receptors originate from an adult with non-small cell lung cancer.

This chain joins TRBV5-4 and TRBJ1-1, with D tentatively TRBD1 (6 bases). Per the germline V gene, CDR1 is SGHNT and CDR2 is YYREEE (reference sequence). The CDR3 loop spans 14 amino acids. V was clipped by 4 bases and J by 2 bases, with 12 bases between them. For the CDR3, the DNA is TGTGCCAGCAGCACCCCGGGACAAAACACTGAAGCTTTCTTT. This codes for CASSTPGQNTEAFF.

V usage is TRBV2 and J usage is TRBJ2-7; D is undetermined. The V and J ends lost 5 bases and 4 bases respectively, with 9 bases between them. CDR3 length: 12 amino acids. Germline-derived CDR1 and CDR2 are SNHLY and FYNNEI. The CDR3 loop is CASSRAAYEQYF. CDR3 sequence (DNA): TGTGCCAGCAGTAGGGCGGCTTACGAGCAGTACTTC.

The rearrangement joins TRBV7-3 to TRBJ2-1; D call uncertain. The CDR3 runs 15 residues. Germline-derived CDR1 and CDR2 are SGHTA and FQGTGA. V dropped 0 bases and J dropped 9 bases, with 15 bases sitting between them. The CDR3 nucleotides read TGTGCCAGCAGCTTAACTCCTACCGCCCACGGTGAGCAGTTCTTC. Translating it yields CASSLTPTAHGEQFF.

V gene TRBV5-1 combines with J gene TRBJ1-4; no firm D call. In germline, CDR1 is SGHRS, CDR2 YFSETQ. With 0 bases removed from V and 8 bases from J, the gap between germline ends came to 11 bases. CDR3 length equals 14 residues. The CDR3: CASSLDTPGEKLFF. CDR3 sequence (DNA): TGCGCCAGCAGCTTGGACACCCCTGGGGAAAAACTGTTTTTT.

The chain couples TRBV18 to TRBJ2-3; tentatively, D is TRBD2 (5 bases). The V end was cut by 2 bases, the J end by 4 bases, with 10 bases between. The CDR3 spans 14 residues. Germline V CDR1 and CDR2: KGHSH, LQKENI. The chain's CDR3 is CASSPNGKADTQYF. The CDR3, as DNA: TGTGCCAGCTCACCAAACGGGAAGGCAGATACGCAGTATTTT. Filled out from reference TRBV18 and TRBJ2-3, the complete variable domain reads NAGVMQNPRHLVRRRGQEARLRCSPMKGHSHVYWYRQLPEEGLKFMVYLQKENIIDESGMPKERFSAEFPKEGPSILRIQQVVRGDSAAYFCASSPNGKADTQYFGPGTRLTVL.

V gene TRBV10-3 combines with J gene TRBJ2-2, with unresolved D. Germline CDR1 is ENHRY and CDR2 is SYGVKD. The CDR3 is made up of 15 amino acids. V was cut by 9 bases and J by 1 base, with 15 bases left in between. CDR3 loop: CAILKSLQNTGELFF. The CDR3 DNA reads as TGTGCCATTTTAAAAAGCCTCCAGAACACCGGGGAGCTGTTTTTT.

The rearrangement uses TRBV6-1 and TRBJ2-3, with 10 bases matching TRBD2. J lost 3 bases, V lost 4 bases, and 7 bases had no gene match. The CDR3 is 16 amino acids. Germline CDR1 and CDR2: MNHNS and SASEGT. CDR3 sequence reads: CASSVSSGSRTDTQYF. The CDR3 DNA follows: TGTGCCAGCAGTGTATCTAGCGGGAGTCGTACAGATACGCAGTATTTT.

The CDR3 bases are TGCGCCAGCAGCTTGGCCCCCCAGGGAGCAGGGAACACTGAAGCTTTCTTT. Protein sequence: CASSLAPQGAGNTEAFF. The genes are TRBV5-1 and TRBJ1-1, with a possible D match to TRBD1 (5 bases). The CDR3 length is 17 residues. Trimming took off 0 bases at V and 1 base at J, with 16 bases between the two ends. Germline V gene data show CDR1 as SGHRS and CDR2 as YFSETQ.

V is TRBV18 and J is TRBJ2-2; D is uncertain. V was trimmed by 3 bases and J by 1 base, leaving 6 bases between them. Germline V gene lookup returns CDR1 KGHSH and CDR2 LQKENI. The CDR3 runs to 14 residues. The CDR3 loop reads CASSPRQNTGELFF. Written as DNA, the CDR3 is TGTGCCAGCTCACCTCGACAGAACACCGGGGAGCTGTTTTTT. Filled out from reference TRBV18 and TRBJ2-2, the complete variable domain reads NAGVMQNPRHLVRRRGQEARLRCSPMKGHSHVYWYRQLPEEGLKFMVYLQKENIIDESGMPKERFSAEFPKEGPSILRIQQVVRGDSAAYFCASSPRQNTGELFFGEGSRLTVL.

This rearrangement joins TRBV7-3 to TRBJ2-2; D might be TRBD2 (6 bases). This CDR3 region has 15 residues. Per germline, CDR1 SGHTA and CDR2 FQGTGA. V lost 1 base and J lost 7, with 13 bases in between. In nucleotides, the CDR3 is TGTGCCAGCAGCTTAAAGGGCAGGGAGGTCGGGGAGCTGTTTTTT. Its protein product is CASSLKGREVGELFF.

The chain combines TRBV2 with TRBJ2-7, with unresolved D. Germline V gives CDR1 SNHLY, CDR2 FYNNEI. The CDR3 loop spans 14 amino acids. CDR3 coding DNA: TGTGCTGTAGAACATCGACAACCTACCTACGAGCAGTACTTC. It specifies CAVEHRQPTYEQYF.

The J gene is TRBJ1-5, the V gene TRBV11-3; the match to TRBD1 covers 7 bases. In germline, CDR1 is SGHNT, CDR2 YENEEA. This CDR3 is 15 amino acids long. V was pared by 3 bases and J by 7 bases, with 9 bases of the junction left unmatched. The CDR3 DNA reads as TGTGCCAGCAGCTTGTACCTAACAGGGGACCAGCCCCAGCATTTT. Its protein product is CASSLYLTGDQPQHF.